A selection of T cell receptor beta chains follows, all from one sample in a study of control samples from healthy donors and cancer patients. Profiling relied on immunoSEQ multiplex PCR, and the TCRdb table lists in-frame clones only, not all of them. The sample includes tens of thousands of clones, 86% seen only once; the top ten take around 1.3%. The specimen sequenced was blood. These receptors all stem from a woman in her fifties or sixties in good health. Both conserved end residues are part of each CDR3. The D gene is left open where the match is weak. Size is stated for part of the rows, as once, few or many counts, or as a class when the clone is expanded.

>NA|TRBJ2-5|12|NA|TRBV6-2/TRBV6-3
CASSRRGEPANF
TGTGCCAGCAGCCGGCGCGGGGAGCCAGCTAACTTC
>NA|TRBJ1-5|14|NA|TRBV19
CASSIMGGRQPQHF
TGTGCCAGTAGTATAATGGGGGGGCGACAGCCCCAGCATTTT
>TRBD1|TRBJ1-1|17|NA|TRBV7-3
CASSLTGSRTGNAEAFF
TGTGCCAGCAGCTTAACAGGTTCGCGGACAGGGAACGCTGAAGCTTTCTTT
>NA|TRBJ1-2|14|NA|TRBV6-5
CASRPGGEIYGYTF
TGTGCCAGCAGACCTGGAGGGGAAATCTATGGCTACACCTTC
>NA|TRBJ1-3|14|NA|TRBV11-2
CASSLLVVGNTIYF
TGTGCCAGCAGCTTACTGGTAGTAGGAAACACCATATATTTT
>TRBD1|TRBJ2-5|16|NA|TRBV7-2
CASSDRRDRAQETQYF
TGTGCCAGCAGCGACCGCCGGGACAGGGCCCAAGAGACCCAGTACTTC
>NA|TRBJ2-7|15|few|TRBV6-6
CASSYPEGGVYEQYF
TGTGCCAGCAGTTACCCCGAGGGGGGGGTATACGAGCAGTACTTC
>NA|TRBJ2-1|16|NA|TRBV7-2
CASSLRARGTYNEQFF
TGTGCCAGCAGCTTAAGGGCCAGGGGTACCTACAATGAGCAGTTCTTC
>TRBD1|TRBJ1-1|13|NA|TRBV12-5
CASGGQGMAEAFF
TGTGCTAGTGGTGGACAGGGAATGGCTGAAGCTTTCTTT
>TRBD1|TRBJ2-2|13|NA|TRBV29-1
CSVARGYTGELFF
TGCAGCGTTGCCAGGGGGTATACCGGGGAGCTGTTTTTT
>TRBD2|TRBJ2-1|15|NA|TRBV28
CASSLWPGGYNEQFF
TGTGCCAGCAGTTTATGGCCGGGAGGGTACAATGAGCAGTTCTTC
>NA|TRBJ1-3|15|NA|TRBV6-6
CASRPQNRPGNTIYF
TGTGCCAGCAGGCCACAAAACAGGCCTGGAAACACCATATATTTT
>NA|TRBJ2-1|12|NA|TRBV11-2
CASSPVAGRQFF
TGTGCCAGCAGCCCCGTGGCGGGACGGCAGTTCTTC
>TRBD1|TRBJ1-2|13|NA|TRBV5-1
CASSSGQNYGYTF
TGCGCCAGCAGCTCGGGACAGAACTATGGCTACACCTTC
>TRBD2|TRBJ2-5|17|NA|TRBV4-1
CASRPTSGGEDQETQYF
TGCGCCAGCAGACCGACTAGCGGGGGGGAGGATCAAGAGACCCAGTACTTC
>NA|TRBJ2-1|16|NA|TRBV28
CASSSQGTDPDNEQFF
TGTGCCAGCAGTTCCCAAGGGACCGACCCGGACAATGAGCAGTTCTTC
>TRBD2|TRBJ2-7|14|few|TRBV5-4
CASSRRESPYEQYF
TGTGCCAGCTCCCGGCGGGAGAGCCCCTACGAGCAGTACTTC
>TRBD2|TRBJ2-1|13|NA|TRBV11-1
CASRYTSGNEQFF
TGTGCCAGCAGATATACTAGCGGCAATGAGCAGTTCTTC
>NA|TRBJ2-3|14|NA|TRBV3-1/TRBV3-2
CASSTWYRTDTQYF
TGTGCCAGCAGCACCTGGTACCGCACAGATACGCAGTATTTT
>TRBD1|TRBJ1-3|14|NA|TRBV11-3
CASTGQRSGNTIYF
TGTGCCAGCACGGGACAGCGCTCTGGAAACACCATATATTTT
>NA|TRBJ1-2|16|NA|TRBV4-3
CASSQVRSVGGYGYTF
TGCGCCAGCAGCCAAGTACGGTCGGTAGGGGGGTATGGCTACACCTTC
>NA|TRBJ2-7|15|NA|TRBV7-2
CASSETPDRPYEQYF
TGTGCCAGCAGCGAAACACCGGACAGACCATACGAGCAGTACTTC